This T cell receptor (beta chain) comes out of a study of T cells after yellow fever vaccination. Study background: Preparation of fractions with low cell numbers was performed using SMART-Seq v4 Ultra Low Input.

General study results and limits: Primary-vaccination clones mostly resurfaced post-booster (around 96% CD4, approximately 90% CD8).

There are a few counts of this clonotype. What it recognizes is unknown. The CDR3 spans 12 residues. Trimming left V 5 bases short and J 13 bases short, with 18 bases between. Germline CDR1 and CDR2: SGHDN and FVKESK. The authors made TCR cDNA by 5'RACE template switching, adding a universal primer site and UMIs. Each CDR3 protein is one row after TCRdb ran MiXCR on the 5' RACE reads. In the table there are about 630,000 distinct CDR3 sequences, approximately 13% of which are singletons. Sequenced material: PBMCs, taken on the day of the yellow fever booster vaccination. The genes are TRBV14 and TRBJ2-7; D possibly matches TRBD1 or TRBD2 (5 bases each). The TCR comes from a man younger than 40 who received the YFV17D yellow fever vaccine. CDR3 sequence: CASSSNPGRRYF. The CDR3 DNA reads TGTGCCAGCAGCTCCAACCCGGGACGGCGCTACTTC.